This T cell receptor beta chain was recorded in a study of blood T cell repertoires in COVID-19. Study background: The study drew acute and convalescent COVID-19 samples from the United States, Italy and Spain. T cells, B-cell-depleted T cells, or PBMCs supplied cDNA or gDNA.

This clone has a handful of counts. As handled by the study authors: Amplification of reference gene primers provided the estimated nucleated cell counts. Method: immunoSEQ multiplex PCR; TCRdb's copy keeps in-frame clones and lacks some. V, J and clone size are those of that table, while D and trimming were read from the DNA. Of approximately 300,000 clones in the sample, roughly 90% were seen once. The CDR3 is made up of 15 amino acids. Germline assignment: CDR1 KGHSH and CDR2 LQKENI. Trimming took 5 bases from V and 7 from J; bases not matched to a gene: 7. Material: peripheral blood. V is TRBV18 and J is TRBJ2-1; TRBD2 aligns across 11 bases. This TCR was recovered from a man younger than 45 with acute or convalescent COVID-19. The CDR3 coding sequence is TGTGCCAGCTCAAAACTAGCGGGGGTTGTTAATGAGCAGTTCTTC. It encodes CASSKLAGVVNEQFF.